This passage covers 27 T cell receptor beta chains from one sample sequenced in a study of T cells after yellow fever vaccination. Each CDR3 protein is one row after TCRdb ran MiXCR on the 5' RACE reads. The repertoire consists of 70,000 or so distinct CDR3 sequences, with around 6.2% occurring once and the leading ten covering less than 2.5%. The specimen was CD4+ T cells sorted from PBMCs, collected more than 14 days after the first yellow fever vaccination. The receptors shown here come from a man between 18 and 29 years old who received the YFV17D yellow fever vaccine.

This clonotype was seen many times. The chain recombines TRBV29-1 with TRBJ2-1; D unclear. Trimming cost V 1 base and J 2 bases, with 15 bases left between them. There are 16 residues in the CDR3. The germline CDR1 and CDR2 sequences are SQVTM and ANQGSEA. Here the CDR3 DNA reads TGCAGCGTTGAAGGGGCAGCTACTTGGCCCTACAATGAGCAGTTCTTC. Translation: CSVEGAATWPYNEQFF.

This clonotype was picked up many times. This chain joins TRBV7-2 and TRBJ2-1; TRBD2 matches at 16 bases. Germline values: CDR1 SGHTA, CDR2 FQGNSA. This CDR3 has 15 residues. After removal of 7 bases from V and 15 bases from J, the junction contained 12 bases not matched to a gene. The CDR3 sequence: CASTSTGTSGGAMFF. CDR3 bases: TGTGCCAGCACCTCAACCGGGACTAGCGGGGGGGCCATGTTCTTC.

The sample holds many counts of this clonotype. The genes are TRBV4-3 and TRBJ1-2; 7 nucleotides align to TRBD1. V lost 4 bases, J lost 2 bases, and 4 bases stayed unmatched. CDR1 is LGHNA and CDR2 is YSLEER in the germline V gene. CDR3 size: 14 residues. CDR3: CASSRGQKNYGYTF. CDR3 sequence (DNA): TGCGCCAGCAGCCGGGGACAGAAAAACTATGGCTACACCTTC.

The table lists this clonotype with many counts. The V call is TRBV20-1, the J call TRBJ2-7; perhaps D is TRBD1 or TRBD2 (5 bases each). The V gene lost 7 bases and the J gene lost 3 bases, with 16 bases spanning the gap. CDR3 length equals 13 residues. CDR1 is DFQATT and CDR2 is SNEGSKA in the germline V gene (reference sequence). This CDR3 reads CSVSPRGDYEQYF. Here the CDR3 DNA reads TGCAGTGTTTCGCCCCGGGGCGACTACGAGCAGTACTTC.

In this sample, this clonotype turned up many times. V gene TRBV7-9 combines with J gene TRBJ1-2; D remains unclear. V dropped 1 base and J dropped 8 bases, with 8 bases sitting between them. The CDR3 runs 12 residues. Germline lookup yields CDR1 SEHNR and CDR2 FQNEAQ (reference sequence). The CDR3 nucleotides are TGTGCCAGCAGCTTAGTACAGCCGGGCTACACCTTC. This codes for CASSLVQPGYTF.

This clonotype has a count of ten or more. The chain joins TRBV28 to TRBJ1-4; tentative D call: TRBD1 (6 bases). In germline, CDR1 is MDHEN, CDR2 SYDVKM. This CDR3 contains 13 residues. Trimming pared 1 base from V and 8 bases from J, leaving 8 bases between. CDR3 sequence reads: CASSLYQGEKLFF. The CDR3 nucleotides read TGTGCCAGCAGTTTATACCAGGGGGAAAAACTGTTTTTT.

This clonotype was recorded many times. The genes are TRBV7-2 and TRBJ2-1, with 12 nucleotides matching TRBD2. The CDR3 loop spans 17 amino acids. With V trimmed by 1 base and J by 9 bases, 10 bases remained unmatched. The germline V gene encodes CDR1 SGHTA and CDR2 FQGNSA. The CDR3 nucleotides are TGTGCCAGCAGCTTAGACACTAGCGGGGGGTTTCGGGTTGAGCAGTTCTTC. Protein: CASSLDTSGGFRVEQFF.

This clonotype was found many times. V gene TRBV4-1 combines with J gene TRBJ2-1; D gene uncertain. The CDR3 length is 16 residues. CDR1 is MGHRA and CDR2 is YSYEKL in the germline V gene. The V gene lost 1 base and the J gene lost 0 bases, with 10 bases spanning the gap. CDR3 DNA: TGCGCCAGCAGCCAAGTCGACATTATCTCCTACAATGAGCAGTTCTTC. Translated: CASSQVDIISYNEQFF.

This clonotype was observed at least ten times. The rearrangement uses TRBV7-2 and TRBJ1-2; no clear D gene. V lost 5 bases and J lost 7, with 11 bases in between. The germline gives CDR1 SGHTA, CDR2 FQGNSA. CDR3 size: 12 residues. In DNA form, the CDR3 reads TGTGCCAGCAGCCCCACGAGGGCTGGCTACACCTTC. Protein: CASSPTRAGYTF. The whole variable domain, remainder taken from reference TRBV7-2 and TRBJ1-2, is GAGVSQSPSNKVTEKGKDVELRCDPISGHTALYWYRQSLGQGLEFLIYFQGNSAPDKSGLPSDRFSAERTGGSVSTLTIQRTQQEDSAVYLCASSPTRAGYTFGSGTRLTVV.

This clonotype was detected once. The CDR3 reads CASSSPPLGHYGYTF. The CDR3 DNA reads TGTGCCAGCAGTTCCCCCCCGTTGGGCCACTATGGCTACACCTTC. The chain uses TRBV6-5 and TRBJ1-2; no clear D. Germline loops: CDR1 MNHEY, CDR2 SVGAGI. This CDR3 is built from 15 residues. The V end lost 4 bases, the J end lost 3 bases, and 15 bases lay between the germline ends.

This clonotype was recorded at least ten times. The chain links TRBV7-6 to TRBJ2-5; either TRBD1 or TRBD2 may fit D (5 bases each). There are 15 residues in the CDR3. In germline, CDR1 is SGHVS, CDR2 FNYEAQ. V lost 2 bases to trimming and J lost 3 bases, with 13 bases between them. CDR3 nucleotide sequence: TGTGCCAGCAGCTTATTGGGCAGGGAGAAAGAGACCCAGTACTTC. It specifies CASSLLGREKETQYF.

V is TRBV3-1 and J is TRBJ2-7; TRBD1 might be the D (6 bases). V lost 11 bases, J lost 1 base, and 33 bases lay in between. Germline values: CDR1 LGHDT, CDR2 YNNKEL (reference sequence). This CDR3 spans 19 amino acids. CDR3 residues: CAFCPFLGAPGIASYEQYF. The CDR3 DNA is TGTGCCTTCTGTCCCTTTTTGGGGGCCCCAGGGATTGCTTCCTACGAGCAGTACTTC.

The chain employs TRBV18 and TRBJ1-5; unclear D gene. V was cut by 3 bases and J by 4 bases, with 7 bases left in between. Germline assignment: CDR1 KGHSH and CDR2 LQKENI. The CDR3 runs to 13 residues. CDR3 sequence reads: CASSPDGNQPQHF. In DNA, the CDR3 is TGTGCCAGCTCACCCGACGGGAATCAGCCCCAGCATTTT.

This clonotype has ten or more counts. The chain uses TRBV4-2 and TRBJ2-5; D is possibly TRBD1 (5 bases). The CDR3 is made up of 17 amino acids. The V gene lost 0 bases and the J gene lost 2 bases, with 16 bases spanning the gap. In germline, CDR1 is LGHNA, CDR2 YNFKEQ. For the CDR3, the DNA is TGTGCCAGCAGCCAAGATAATGATCCTAGGGGACAAGAGACCCAGTACTTC. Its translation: CASSQDNDPRGQETQYF.

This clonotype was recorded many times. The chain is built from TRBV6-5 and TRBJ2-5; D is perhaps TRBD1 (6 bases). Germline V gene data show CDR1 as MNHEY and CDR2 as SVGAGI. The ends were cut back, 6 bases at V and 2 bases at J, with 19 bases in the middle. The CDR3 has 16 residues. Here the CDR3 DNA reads TGTGCCAGCAGGAGAAGATCGACCGGGACACAAGAGACCCAGTACTTC. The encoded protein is CASRRRSTGTQETQYF.

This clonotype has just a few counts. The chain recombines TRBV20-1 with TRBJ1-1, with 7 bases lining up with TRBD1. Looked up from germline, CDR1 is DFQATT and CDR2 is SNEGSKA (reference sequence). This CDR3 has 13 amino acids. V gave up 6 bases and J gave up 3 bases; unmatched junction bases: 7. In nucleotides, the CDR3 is TGCAGTGCCCCTAGGGGGCGGGACACTGAAGCTTTCTTT. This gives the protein CSAPRGRDTEAFF.

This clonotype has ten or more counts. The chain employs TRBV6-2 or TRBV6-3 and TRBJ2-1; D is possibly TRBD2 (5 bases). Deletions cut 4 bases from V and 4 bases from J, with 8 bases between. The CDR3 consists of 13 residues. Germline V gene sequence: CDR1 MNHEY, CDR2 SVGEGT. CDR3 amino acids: CASSWGVYNEQFF. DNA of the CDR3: TGTGCCAGCAGTTGGGGAGTTTACAATGAGCAGTTCTTC.

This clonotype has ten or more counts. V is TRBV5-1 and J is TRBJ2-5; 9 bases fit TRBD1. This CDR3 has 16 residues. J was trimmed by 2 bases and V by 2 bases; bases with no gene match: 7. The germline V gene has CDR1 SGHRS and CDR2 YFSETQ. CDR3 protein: CASSFSYRGPQETQYF. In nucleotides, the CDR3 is TGCGCCAGCAGCTTCTCGTACAGGGGGCCGCAAGAGACCCAGTACTTC.

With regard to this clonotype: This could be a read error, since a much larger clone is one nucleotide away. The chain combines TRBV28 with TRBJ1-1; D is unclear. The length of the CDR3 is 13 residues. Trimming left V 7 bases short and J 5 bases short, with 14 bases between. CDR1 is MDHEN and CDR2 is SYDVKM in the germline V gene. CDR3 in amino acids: CASTDPGSTEAFF. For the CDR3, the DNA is TGTGCCAGCACTGACCCGGGGAGTACTGAAGCTTTCTTT. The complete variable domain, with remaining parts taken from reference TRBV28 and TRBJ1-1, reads DVKVTQSSRYLVKRTGEKVFLECVQDMDHENMFWYRQDPGLGLRLIYFSYDVKMKEKGDIPEGYSVSREKKERFSLILESASTNQTSMYLCASTDPGSTEAFFGQGTRLTVV.

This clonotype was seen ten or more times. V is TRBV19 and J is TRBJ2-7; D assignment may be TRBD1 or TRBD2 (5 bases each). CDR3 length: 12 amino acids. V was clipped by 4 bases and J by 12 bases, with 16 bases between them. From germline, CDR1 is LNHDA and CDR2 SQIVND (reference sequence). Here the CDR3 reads CASSTPRGPRYF. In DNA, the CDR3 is TGTGCCAGTAGTACACCACGGGGCCCCCGGTACTTC.

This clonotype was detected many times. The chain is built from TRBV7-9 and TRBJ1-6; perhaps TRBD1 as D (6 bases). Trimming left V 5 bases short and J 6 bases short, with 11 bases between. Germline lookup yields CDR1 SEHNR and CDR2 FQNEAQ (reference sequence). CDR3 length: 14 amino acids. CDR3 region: CASSLGQLNSPLHF. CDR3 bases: TGTGCCAGCAGCCTAGGACAGCTTAATTCACCCCTCCACTTT.

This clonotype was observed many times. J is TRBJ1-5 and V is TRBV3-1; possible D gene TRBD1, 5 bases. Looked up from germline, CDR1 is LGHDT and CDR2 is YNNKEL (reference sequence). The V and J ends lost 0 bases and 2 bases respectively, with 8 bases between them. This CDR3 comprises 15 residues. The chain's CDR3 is CASSQDWGGNQPQHF. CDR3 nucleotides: TGTGCCAGCAGCCAAGATTGGGGGGGCAATCAGCCCCAGCATTTT.

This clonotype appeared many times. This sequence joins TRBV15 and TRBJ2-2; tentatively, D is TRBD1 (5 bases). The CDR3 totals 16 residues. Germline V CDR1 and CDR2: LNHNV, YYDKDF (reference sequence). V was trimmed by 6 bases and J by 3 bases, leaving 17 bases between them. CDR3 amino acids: CATSNLLFRDTGELFF. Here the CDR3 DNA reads TGTGCCACCAGTAACCTGCTTTTCAGGGACACCGGGGAGCTGTTTTTT.

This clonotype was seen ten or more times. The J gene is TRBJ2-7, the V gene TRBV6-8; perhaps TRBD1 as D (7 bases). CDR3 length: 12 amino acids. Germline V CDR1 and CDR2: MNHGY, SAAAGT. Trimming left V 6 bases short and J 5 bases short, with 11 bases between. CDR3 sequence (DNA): TGTGCCAGCAGCAGGGGGGTCCACGAGCAGTACGTC. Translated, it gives CASSRGVHEQYV.

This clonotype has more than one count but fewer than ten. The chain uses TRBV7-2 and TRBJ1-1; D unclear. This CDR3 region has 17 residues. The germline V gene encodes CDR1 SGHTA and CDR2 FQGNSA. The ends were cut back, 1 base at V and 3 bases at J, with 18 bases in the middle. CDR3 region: CASSLVFTARADTEAFF. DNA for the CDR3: TGTGCCAGCAGCTTAGTATTCACAGCCCGCGCGGACACTGAAGCTTTCTTT.

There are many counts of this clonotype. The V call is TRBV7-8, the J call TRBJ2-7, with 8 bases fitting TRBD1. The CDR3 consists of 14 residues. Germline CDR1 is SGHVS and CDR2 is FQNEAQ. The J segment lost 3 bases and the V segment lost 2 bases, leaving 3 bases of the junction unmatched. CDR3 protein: CASSLRGQGYEQYV. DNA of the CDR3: TGTGCCAGCAGCTTACGCGGACAGGGCTACGAGCAGTACGTC.

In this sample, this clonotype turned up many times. The CDR3 is CASSSQGWGQPQHF. The CDR3 DNA is TGTGCCAGCAGTTCACAGGGATGGGGGCAGCCCCAGCATTTT. The V call is TRBV27, the J call TRBJ1-5; a possible D gene is TRBD1 (6 bases). V lost 4 bases, J lost 7 bases, and 14 bases lay in between. There are 14 residues in the CDR3. CDR1 and CDR2 from the germline V gene are MNHEY and SMNVEV (reference sequence).